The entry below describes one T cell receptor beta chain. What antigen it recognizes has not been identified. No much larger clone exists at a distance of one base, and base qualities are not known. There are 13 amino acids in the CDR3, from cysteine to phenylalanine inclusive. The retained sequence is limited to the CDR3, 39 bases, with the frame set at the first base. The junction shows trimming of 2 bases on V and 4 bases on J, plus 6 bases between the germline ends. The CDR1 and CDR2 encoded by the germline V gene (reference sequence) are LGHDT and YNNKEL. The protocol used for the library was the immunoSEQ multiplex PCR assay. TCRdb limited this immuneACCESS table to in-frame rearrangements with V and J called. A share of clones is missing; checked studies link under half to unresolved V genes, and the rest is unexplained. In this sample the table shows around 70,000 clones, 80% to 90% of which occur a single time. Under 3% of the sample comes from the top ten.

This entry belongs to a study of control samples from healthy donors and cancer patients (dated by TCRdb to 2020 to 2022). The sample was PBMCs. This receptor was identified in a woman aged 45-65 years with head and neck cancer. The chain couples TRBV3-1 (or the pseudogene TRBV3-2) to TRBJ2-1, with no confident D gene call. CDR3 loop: CASSQRQYNEQFF. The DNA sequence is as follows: TGTGCCAGCAGCCAAAGGCAGTACAATGAGCAGTTCTTC.